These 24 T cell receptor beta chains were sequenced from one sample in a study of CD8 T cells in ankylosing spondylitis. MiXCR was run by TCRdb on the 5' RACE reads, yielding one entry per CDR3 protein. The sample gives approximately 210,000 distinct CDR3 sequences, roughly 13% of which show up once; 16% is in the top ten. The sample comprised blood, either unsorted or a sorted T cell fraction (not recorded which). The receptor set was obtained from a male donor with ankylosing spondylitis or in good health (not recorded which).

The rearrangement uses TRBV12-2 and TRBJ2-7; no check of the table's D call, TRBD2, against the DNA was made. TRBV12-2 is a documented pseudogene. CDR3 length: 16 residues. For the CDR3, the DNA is TGTGCAAGTCGCGTTCTCCCGCGAACCTCACACTACGAGCAGTACTTC. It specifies CASRVLPRTSHYEQYF.

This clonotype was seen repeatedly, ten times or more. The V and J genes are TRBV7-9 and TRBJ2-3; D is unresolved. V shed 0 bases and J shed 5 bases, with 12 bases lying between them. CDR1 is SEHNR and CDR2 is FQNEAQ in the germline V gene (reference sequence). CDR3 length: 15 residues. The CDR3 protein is CASSLAISQGDTQYF. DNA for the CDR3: TGTGCCAGCAGCTTAGCGATAAGTCAAGGAGATACGCAGTATTTT.

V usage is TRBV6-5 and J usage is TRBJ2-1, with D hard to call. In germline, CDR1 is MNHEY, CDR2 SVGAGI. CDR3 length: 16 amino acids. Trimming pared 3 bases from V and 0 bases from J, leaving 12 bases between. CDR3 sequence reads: CASSYQSAPSYNEQFF. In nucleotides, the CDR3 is TGTGCCAGCAGTTATCAGTCGGCCCCCTCCTACAATGAGCAGTTCTTC.

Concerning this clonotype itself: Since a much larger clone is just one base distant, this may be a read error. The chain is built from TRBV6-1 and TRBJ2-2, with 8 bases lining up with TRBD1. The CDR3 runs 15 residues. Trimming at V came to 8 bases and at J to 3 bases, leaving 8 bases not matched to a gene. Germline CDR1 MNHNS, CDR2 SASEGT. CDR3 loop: CASGATDRDTGELFF. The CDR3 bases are TGTGCCAGCGGTGCCACGGACAGGGACACCGGGGAGCTGTTTTTT.

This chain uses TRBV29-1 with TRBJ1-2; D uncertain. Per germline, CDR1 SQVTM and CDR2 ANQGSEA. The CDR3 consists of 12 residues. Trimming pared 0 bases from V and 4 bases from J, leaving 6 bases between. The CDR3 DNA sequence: TGCAGCGTTGAAGATCCGTTCTATGGCTACACCTTC. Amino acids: CSVEDPFYGYTF.

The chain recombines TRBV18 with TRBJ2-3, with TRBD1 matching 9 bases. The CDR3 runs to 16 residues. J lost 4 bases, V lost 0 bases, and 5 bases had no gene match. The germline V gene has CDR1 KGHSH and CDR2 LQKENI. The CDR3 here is CASSPPAGQGPDTQYF. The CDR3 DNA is TGTGCCAGCTCACCACCGGCTGGACAGGGGCCAGATACGCAGTATTTT.

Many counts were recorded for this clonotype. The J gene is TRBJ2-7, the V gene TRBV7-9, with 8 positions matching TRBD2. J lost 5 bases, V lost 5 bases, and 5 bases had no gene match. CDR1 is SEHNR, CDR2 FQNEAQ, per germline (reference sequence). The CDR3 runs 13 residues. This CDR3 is CASSPGGDHEQYF. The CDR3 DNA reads TGTGCCAGCAGCCCGGGGGGGGACCACGAGCAGTACTTC.

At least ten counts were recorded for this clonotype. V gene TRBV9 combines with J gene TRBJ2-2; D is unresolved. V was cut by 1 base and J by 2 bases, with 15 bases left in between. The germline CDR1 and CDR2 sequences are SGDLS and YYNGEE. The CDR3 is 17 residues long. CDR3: CASSVPRYGPNTGELFF. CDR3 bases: TGTGCCAGCAGCGTACCGAGGTACGGACCTAACACCGGGGAGCTGTTTTTT.

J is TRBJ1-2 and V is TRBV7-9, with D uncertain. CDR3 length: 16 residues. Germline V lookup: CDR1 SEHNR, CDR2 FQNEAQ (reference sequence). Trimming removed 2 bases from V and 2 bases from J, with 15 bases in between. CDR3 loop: CASSLRRVERNYGYTF. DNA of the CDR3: TGTGCCAGCAGCTTAAGGAGGGTGGAGAGGAACTATGGCTACACCTTC.

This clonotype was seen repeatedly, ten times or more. CDR3 sequence reads: CASSVGQTLKGGYTF. Here the CDR3 DNA reads TGCGCCAGCAGCGTGGGACAGACCCTTAAAGGCGGCTACACCTTC. V is TRBV5-1 and J is TRBJ1-2; 7 positions match TRBD1. CDR3 length equals 15 residues. The J segment lost 8 bases and the V segment lost 4 bases, leaving 14 bases of the junction unmatched. Germline values: CDR1 SGHRS, CDR2 YFSETQ.

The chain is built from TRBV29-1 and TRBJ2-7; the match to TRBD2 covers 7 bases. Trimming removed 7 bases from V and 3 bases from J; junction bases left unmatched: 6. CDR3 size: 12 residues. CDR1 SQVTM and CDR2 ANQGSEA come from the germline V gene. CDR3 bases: TGCAGCGCCCGGGACTATGGCTACGAGCAGTACTTC. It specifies CSARDYGYEQYF.

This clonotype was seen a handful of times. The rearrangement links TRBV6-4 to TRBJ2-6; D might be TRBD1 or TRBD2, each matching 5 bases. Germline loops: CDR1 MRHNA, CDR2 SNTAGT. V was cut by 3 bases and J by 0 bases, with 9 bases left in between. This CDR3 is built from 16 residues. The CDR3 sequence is CASSESGASGANVLTF. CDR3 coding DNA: TGTGCCAGCAGTGAATCCGGGGCCTCTGGGGCCAACGTCCTGACTTTC.

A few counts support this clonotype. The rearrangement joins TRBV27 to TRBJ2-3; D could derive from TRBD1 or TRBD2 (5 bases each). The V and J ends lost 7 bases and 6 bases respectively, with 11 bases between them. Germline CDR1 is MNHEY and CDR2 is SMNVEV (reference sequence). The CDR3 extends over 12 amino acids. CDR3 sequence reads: CASKGERDTQYF. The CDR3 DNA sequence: TGTGCCAGCAAAGGGGAGAGGGATACGCAGTATTTT.

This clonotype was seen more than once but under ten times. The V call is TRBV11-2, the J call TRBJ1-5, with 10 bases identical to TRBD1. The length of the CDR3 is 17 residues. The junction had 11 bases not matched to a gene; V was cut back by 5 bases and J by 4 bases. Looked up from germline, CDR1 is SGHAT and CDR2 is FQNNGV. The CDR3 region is CASSKPPDRGRNQPQHF. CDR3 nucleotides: TGTGCCAGCAGCAAGCCCCCAGACAGGGGGCGAAATCAGCCCCAGCATTTT.

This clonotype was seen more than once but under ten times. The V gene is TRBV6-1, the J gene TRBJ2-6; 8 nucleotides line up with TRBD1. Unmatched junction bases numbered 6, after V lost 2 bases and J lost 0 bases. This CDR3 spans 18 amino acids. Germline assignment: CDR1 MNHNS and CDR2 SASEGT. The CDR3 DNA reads TGTGCCAGCAGTGAAAATTGGACAGGGAGCTCTGGGGCCAACGTCCTGACTTTC. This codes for CASSENWTGSSGANVLTF.

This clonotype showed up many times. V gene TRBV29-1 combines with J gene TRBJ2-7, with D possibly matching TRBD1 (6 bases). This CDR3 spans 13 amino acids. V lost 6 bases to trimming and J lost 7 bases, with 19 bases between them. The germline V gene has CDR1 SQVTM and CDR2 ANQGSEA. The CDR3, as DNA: TGCAGCGTAGAGACAGGCGACATGGAGGAGCAGTACTTC. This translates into CSVETGDMEEQYF.

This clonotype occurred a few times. The CDR3 reads CASSLGNGEEGYTF. The CDR3 bases are TGTGCCAGCAGCTTGGGGAACGGGGAGGAAGGCTACACCTTC. The V and J genes are TRBV5-8 and TRBJ1-2; D is uncertain. The V and J ends lost 0 bases and 8 bases respectively, with 14 bases between them. From germline, CDR1 is SGHTS and CDR2 YDEGEE. The CDR3 totals 14 residues.

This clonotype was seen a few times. CDR3 nucleotides: TGTGCCAGCACGGGTAGCGGATACAATGAGCAGTTCTTC. This codes for CASTGSGYNEQFF. V and J are TRBV9 and TRBJ2-1; possibly TRBD2 for D (6 bases). Trimming left V 6 bases short and J 4 bases short, with 11 bases between. CDR1 and CDR2 (germline): SGDLS, YYNGEE. CDR3 length equals 13 residues.

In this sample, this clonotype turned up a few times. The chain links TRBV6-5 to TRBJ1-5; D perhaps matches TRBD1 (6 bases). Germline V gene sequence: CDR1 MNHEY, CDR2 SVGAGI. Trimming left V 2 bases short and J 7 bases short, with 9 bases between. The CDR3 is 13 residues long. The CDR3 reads CASSYVGGQPQHF. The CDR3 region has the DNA TGTGCCAGCAGTTACGTTGGGGGCCAGCCCCAGCATTTT.

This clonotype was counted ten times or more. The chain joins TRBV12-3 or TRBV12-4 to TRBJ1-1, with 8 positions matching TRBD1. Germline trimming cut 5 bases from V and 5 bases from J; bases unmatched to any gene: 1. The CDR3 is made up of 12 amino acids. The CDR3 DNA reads TGTGCCAGCAGTCGGACAGGGACTGAAGCTTTCTTT. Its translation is CASSRTGTEAFF.

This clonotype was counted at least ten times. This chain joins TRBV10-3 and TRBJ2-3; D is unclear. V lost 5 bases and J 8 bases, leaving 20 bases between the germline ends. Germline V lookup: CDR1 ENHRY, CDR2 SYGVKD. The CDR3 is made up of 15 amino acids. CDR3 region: CAISPGPSFKGTQYF. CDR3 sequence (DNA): TGTGCCATCAGTCCGGGCCCTTCCTTTAAGGGTACGCAGTATTTT.

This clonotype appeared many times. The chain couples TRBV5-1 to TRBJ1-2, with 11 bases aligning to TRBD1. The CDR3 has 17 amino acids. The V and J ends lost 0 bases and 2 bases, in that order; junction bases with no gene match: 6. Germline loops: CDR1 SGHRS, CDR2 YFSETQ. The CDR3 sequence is CASSLGAGQGANYGYTF. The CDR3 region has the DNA TGCGCCAGCAGCTTGGGCGCAGGACAGGGGGCCAACTATGGCTACACCTTC.

The CDR3 reads CSARDRGLGGNEQFF. The CDR3 region has the DNA TGCAGTGCTAGAGATAGGGGACTAGGAGGAAATGAGCAGTTCTTC. This chain links TRBV20-1 with TRBJ2-1; TRBD2 agrees at 8 bases. V lost 0 bases to trimming and J lost 7 bases; unmatched junction nucleotides: 8. This CDR3 has 15 amino acids. The V gene's germline CDR1 is DFQATT and CDR2 SNEGSKA (reference sequence).

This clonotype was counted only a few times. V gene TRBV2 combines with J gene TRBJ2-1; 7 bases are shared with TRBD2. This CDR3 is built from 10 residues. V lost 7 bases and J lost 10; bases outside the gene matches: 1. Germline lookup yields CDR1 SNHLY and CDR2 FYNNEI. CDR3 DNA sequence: TGTGCCAGCATGGGAGGGGAGCAGTTCTTC. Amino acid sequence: CASMGGEQFF.